Sequencing of this T cell receptor (beta chain) was carried out in a study of PD-L1 blockade in urothelial cancer. Produced via immunoSEQ multiplex PCR; TCRdb's table is partial and in-frame only. The sample has roughly 26,000 clones, approximately 88% seen once. CDR1 and CDR2 from the germline V gene are MGHRA and YSYEKL. The CDR3 is 15 amino acids. V lost 5 bases and J 5 bases, leaving 19 bases between the germline ends. The chain recombines TRBV4-1 with TRBJ2-7; no reliable D call. The sample in question was PBMCs, obtained around atezolizumab (anti-PD-L1) treatment. The source is a man aged 50 or older with urothelial cancer. The CDR3 DNA follows: TGCGCCAGCAGCTCTCATGGGCCAGGCCCCAACGAGCAGTACTTC. Amino acid sequence: CASSSHGPGPNEQYF.